This passage covers 5 T cell receptor beta chains from one sample sequenced in a study of spatial heterogeneity in lung cancer. In TCRdb, the 5' RACE reads were re-called with MiXCR into one record per CDR3 protein. The repertoire includes more than 10,000 distinct CDR3 sequences, around 15% of them detected once, and 37% sits in the top ten. Time point: sample taken at primary tumor resection. The input material, whole RNA from tumor, nontumor lung or frozen PBMC, was sequenced unsorted. Sequenced material: PBMCs, taken at surgery. The source is a male donor with early-stage non-small cell lung cancer.

The chain has TRBV19 and TRBJ1-5, with 7 nucleotides matching TRBD1. This CDR3 comprises 17 residues. In germline, CDR1 is LNHDA, CDR2 SQIVND (reference sequence). Losses at the gene ends were 5 bases for V and 1 base for J; bases not matched to a gene: 11. The CDR3 is CASSPWTGSISNQPQHF. DNA of the CDR3: TGTGCCAGTAGTCCATGGACAGGCAGTATAAGCAATCAGCCCCAGCATTTT.

This clonotype was detected only a few times. The rearrangement links TRBV7-8 to TRBJ2-7; a weak D match, TRBD2 (5 bases). Germline V lookup: CDR1 SGHVS, CDR2 FQNEAQ. V lost 4 bases to trimming and J lost 2 bases, with 21 bases between them. The CDR3 runs 17 residues. The CDR3 DNA follows: TGTGCCAGCAGCTCGGAGGACGATCCCCGATCCCCCTACGAGCAGTACTTC. Residues: CASSSEDDPRSPYEQYF.

The table lists this clonotype with many counts. V usage is TRBV27 and J usage is TRBJ2-1; 9 bases agree with TRBD1. CDR1 and CDR2 from the germline V gene are MNHEY and SMNVEV (reference sequence). The J segment lost 6 bases and the V segment lost 3 bases, leaving 6 bases of the junction unmatched. The CDR3 is 15 residues long. The CDR3 DNA follows: TGTGCCAGCAGTTTGTCCGGGACAGGGTCCAATGAGCAGTTCTTC. Protein sequence: CASSLSGTGSNEQFF.

This clonotype occurred a few times. The genes are TRBV5-6 and TRBJ1-5; the D gene is possibly TRBD1 (5 bases). Germline V gene sequence: CDR1 SGHDT, CDR2 YYEEEE. Trimming shortened V by 4 bases and J by 1 base, and 12 bases separated the two germline ends. The CDR3 has 15 residues. The CDR3 loop reads CASSRAAGSNQPQHF. Here the CDR3 DNA reads TGTGCCAGCAGCCGAGCGGCAGGGAGCAATCAGCCCCAGCATTTT.

This clonotype has a handful of counts. The chain has TRBV21-1 and TRBJ2-3. TRBV21-1 is termed a pseudogene. The CDR3 length is 18 residues. CDR3 DNA: TGTGCCAGCAGTCTAAGAGCGTGGGCAGGATTAGACGAAGATACGCAGTATTTT. Amino acids: CASSLRAWAGLDEDTQYF.